This passage covers 8 T cell receptor beta chains from one sample sequenced in a study of response to subunit inactivated influenza vaccine. TCRdb passed the RT-PCR reads through MiXCR, listing each CDR3 protein once. Here the sample spans about 830,000 distinct CDR3 sequences, about a fifth being singletons. The sequenced sample was PBMCs from blood, obtained roughly 5 days after vaccination. The receptors stem from a man aged 45 to 65 who received an inactivated influenza vaccine.

This clonotype was detected only a few times. The genes are TRBV29-1 and TRBJ2-3, with 8 nucleotides matching TRBD1. The CDR3 covers 19 residues. The V and J ends lost 0 bases and 3 bases, in that order; junction bases with no gene match: 17. CDR1 SQVTM and CDR2 ANQGSEA come from the germline V gene. The chain's CDR3 is CSVEDRARFRTGKTDTQYF. CDR3 nucleotides: TGCAGCGTTGAAGATCGAGCCCGTTTCCGGACAGGGAAAACAGATACGCAGTATTTT.

The chain carries TRBV7-3 and TRBJ2-5, with TRBD1 identical over 7 bases. CDR3 size: 15 residues. Germline-derived CDR1 and CDR2 are SGHTA and FQGTGA. Unmatched junction bases numbered 3, after V lost 0 bases and J lost 2 bases. CDR3 residues: CASSLTVGQQETQYF. The DNA of the CDR3 is TGTGCCAGCAGCTTAACGGTGGGACAGCAAGAGACCCAGTACTTC. Based on the CDR3 plus reference TRBV7-3 and TRBJ2-5, the full variable domain is GAGVSQTPSNKVTEKGKYVELRCDPISGHTALYWYRQSLGQGPEFLIYFQGTGAADDSGLPNDRFFAVRPEGSVSTLKIQRTERGDSAVYLCASSLTVGQQETQYFGPGTRLLVL.

CDR3 nucleotides: TGTGCCATCAGTGAGTCAACCAGGGGGTACGAGCAGTACTTC. As protein: CAISESTRGYEQYF. This chain joins TRBV10-3 and TRBJ2-7, with 7 bases lining up with TRBD1. With 0 bases clipped from V and 4 bases from J, the junction kept 3 bases outside the gene matches. The CDR3 extends over 14 amino acids. The germline gives CDR1 ENHRY, CDR2 SYGVKD.

This rearrangement joins TRBV12-3 or TRBV12-4 to TRBJ1-5, with 10 bases aligning to TRBD1. J was trimmed by 2 bases and V by 3 bases; bases with no gene match: 1. The CDR3 runs 15 residues. For the CDR3, the DNA is TGTGCCAGCAGTTTCGGGACAGGGGGCAATCAGCCCCAGCATTTT. Protein sequence: CASSFGTGGNQPQHF.

The J gene is TRBJ2-3, the V gene TRBV13, with D possibly being TRBD2 (6 bases). The ends were cut back, 5 bases at V and 0 bases at J, with 15 bases in the middle. Germline V CDR1 and CDR2: PRHDT, FYEKMQ (reference sequence). This CDR3 has 16 amino acids. This chain's CDR3 is CASSQFGGSSTDTQYF. The CDR3 DNA follows: TGTGCCAGCAGCCAATTCGGGGGATCGAGCACAGATACGCAGTATTTT.

The chain combines TRBV7-2 with TRBJ2-1; a weak D match, TRBD2 (6 bases). The CDR3 runs 14 residues. The germline V gene has CDR1 SGHTA and CDR2 FQGNSA. Trimming left V 4 bases short and J 6 bases short, with 13 bases between. CDR3 region: CASSYSGGVNEQFF. Written as DNA, the CDR3 is TGTGCCAGCAGCTATTCCGGAGGGGTCAATGAGCAGTTCTTC.

The chain uses TRBV6-2 or TRBV6-3 and TRBJ2-3; unclear D gene. Germline V gene sequence: CDR1 MNHEY, CDR2 SVGEGT. Trimming left V 6 bases short and J 1 base short, with 14 bases between. CDR3 length: 15 amino acids. The DNA of the CDR3 is TGTGCCAGCAGCCCCGGCCAGCCCGGCACAGATACGCAGTATTTT. Translation: CASSPGQPGTDTQYF.

The genes are TRBV20-1 and TRBJ1-2; D not certain. Trimming removed 0 bases from V and 4 bases from J, with 24 bases in between. There are 18 residues in the CDR3. The germline V gene encodes CDR1 DFQATT and CDR2 SNEGSKA (reference sequence). The chain's CDR3 is CSARDFDPKAALSYGYTF. The CDR3 DNA reads as TGCAGTGCTAGAGATTTTGACCCTAAGGCAGCCCTCAGCTATGGCTACACCTTC.